This TCR beta chain came from a study of control samples from healthy donors and cancer patients. This clone was seen once. Sequencing used immunoSEQ multiplex PCR; TCRdb keeps in-frame clones, though not all of them. The sample includes 76,000 or so clones, roughly 89% of them seen just once. This receptor was identified in a woman aged 50 to 60 with colorectal cancer. The source material was PBMCs.

The CDR3 reads CASSLGTSGYNEQFF. Written as DNA, the CDR3 is TGTGCCAGCAGCTTAGGGACTAGCGGCTACAATGAGCAGTTCTTC. This chain uses TRBV11-3 with TRBJ2-1; TRBD2 aligns across 10 bases. V shed 1 base, J shed 3 bases, and the junction held 0 bases outside the gene matches. Per germline, CDR1 SGHNT and CDR2 YENEEA. The CDR3 runs 15 residues.